This TCR beta chain was sequenced in a study of cytomegalovirus exposure and HLA in healthy donors. This clone appeared once. The study sampled nominally healthy donors, though unrecorded immune exposures were likely. CDR1 LGHNA and CDR2 YNFKEQ come from the germline V gene. V was cut by 0 bases and J by 6 bases, with 9 bases left in between. The CDR3 extends over 13 amino acids. The PCR had 60 Vbeta and 13 Jbeta primers. The assay was immunoSEQ multiplex PCR, and TCRdb's table has in-frame clones only and misses some. The sample carries 55,000 to 80,000 clones, 78% recorded once. This rearrangement joins TRBV4-2 to TRBJ2-7; the D gene is possibly TRBD1 (6 bases). This receptor was identified in a man in his forties in good health and CMV-seronegative. Sequences were obtained from PBMCs. DNA for the CDR3: TGTGCCAGCAGCCAAGACAGGGGAGCCGAGCAGTACTTC. Residues: CASSQDRGAEQYF.